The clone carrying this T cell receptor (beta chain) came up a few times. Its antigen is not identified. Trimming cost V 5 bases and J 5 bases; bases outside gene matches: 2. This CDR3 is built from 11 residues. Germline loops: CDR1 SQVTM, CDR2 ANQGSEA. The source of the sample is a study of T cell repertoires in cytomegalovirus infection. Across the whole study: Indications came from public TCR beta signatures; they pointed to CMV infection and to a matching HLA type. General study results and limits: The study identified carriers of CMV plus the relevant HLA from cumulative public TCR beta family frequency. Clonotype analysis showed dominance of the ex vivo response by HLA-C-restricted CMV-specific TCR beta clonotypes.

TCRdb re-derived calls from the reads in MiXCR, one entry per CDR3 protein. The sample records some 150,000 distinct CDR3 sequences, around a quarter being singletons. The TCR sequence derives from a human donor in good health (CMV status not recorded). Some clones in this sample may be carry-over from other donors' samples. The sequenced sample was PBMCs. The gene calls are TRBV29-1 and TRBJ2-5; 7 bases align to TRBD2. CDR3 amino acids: CSVWGGETQYF. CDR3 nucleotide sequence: TGCAGCGTTTGGGGGGGGGAGACCCAGTACTTC.